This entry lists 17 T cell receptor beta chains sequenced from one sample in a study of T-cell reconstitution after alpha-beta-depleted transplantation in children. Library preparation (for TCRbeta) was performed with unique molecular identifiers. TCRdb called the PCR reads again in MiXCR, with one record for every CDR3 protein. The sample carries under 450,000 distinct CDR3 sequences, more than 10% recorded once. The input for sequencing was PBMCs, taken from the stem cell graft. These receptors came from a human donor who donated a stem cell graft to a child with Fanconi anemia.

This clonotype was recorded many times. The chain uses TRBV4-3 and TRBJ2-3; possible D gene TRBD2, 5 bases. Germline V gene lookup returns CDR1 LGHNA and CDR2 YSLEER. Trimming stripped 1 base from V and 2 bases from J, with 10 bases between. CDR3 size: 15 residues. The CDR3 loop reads CASSQGGNPTDTQYF. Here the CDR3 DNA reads TGCGCCAGCAGCCAAGGAGGGAATCCCACAGATACGCAGTATTTT.

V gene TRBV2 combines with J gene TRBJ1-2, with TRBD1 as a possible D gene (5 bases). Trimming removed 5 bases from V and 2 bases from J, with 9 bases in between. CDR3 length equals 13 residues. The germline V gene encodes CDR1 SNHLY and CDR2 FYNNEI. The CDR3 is CASSQQANYGYTF. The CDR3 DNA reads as TGTGCCAGCAGTCAACAGGCAAACTATGGCTACACCTTC.

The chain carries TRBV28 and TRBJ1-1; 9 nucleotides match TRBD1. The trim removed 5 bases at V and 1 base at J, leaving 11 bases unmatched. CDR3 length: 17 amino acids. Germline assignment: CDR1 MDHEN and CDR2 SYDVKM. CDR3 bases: TGTGCCAGCAGTCCGATCCCTGGACAGGGGCGGAACACTGAAGCTTTCTTT. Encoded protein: CASSPIPGQGRNTEAFF.

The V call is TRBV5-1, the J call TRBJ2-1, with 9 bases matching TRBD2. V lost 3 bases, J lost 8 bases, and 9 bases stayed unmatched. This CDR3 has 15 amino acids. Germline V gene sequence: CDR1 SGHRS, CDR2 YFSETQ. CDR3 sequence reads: CASSSSSGVLDEQFF. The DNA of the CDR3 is TGCGCCAGCAGCTCTTCTAGCGGGGTACTTGATGAGCAGTTCTTC.

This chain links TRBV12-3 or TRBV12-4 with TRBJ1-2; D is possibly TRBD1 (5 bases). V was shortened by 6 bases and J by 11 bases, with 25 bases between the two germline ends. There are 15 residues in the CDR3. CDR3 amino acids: CASRRSGRGRVRYTF. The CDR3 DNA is TGTGCCAGCAGGAGGTCGGGACGCGGCCGGGTTCGGTACACCTTC.

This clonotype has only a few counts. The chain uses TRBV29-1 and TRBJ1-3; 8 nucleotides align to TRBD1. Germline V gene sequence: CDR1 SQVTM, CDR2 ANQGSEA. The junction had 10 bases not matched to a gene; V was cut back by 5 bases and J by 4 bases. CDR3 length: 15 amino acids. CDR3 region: CSVPGTGTRGNTIYF. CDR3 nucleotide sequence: TGCAGCGTTCCTGGGACAGGCACGAGGGGAAACACCATATATTTT.

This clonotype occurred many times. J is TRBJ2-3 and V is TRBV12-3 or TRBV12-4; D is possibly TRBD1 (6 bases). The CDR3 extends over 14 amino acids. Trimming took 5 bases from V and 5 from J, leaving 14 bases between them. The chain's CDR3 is CASSAQGRGDTQYF. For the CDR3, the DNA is TGTGCCAGCAGTGCTCAGGGGCGTGGAGATACGCAGTATTTT.

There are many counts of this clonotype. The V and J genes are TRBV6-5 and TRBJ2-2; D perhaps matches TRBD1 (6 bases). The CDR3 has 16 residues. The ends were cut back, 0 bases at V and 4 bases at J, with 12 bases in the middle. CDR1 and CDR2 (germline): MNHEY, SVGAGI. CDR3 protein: CASSYSAGDGTGELFF. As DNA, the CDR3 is TGTGCCAGCAGTTACTCGGCAGGGGATGGCACCGGGGAGCTGTTTTTT.

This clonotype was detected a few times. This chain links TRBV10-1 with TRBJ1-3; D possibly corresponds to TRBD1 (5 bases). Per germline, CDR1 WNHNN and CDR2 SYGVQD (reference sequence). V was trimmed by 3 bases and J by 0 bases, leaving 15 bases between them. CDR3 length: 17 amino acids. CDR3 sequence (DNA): TGCGCCAGCAGTGATCGGACACCGGAGAGCTCTGGAAACACCATATATTTT. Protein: CASSDRTPESSGNTIYF.

The CDR3 protein is CASSQVQGEQFF. The CDR3, as DNA: TGTGCCAGCAGCCAAGTTCAGGGGGAGCAGTTCTTC. This sequence joins TRBV3-1 and TRBJ2-1, with TRBD1 as a possible D gene (6 bases). The V and J ends lost 1 base and 10 bases respectively, with 8 bases between them. This CDR3 contains 12 residues. Germline V gene data show CDR1 as LGHDT and CDR2 as YNNKEL (reference sequence).

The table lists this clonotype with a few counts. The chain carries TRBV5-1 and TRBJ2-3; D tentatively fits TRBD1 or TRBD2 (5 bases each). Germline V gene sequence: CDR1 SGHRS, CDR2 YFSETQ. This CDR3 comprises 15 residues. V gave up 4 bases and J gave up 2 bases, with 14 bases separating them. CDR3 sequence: CASSLRDVLTDTQYF. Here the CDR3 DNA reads TGCGCCAGCAGCCTCCGGGACGTACTCACAGATACGCAGTATTTT. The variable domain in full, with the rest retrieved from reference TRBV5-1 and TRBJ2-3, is KAGVTQTPRYLIKTRGQQVTLSCSPISGHRSVSWYQQTPGQGLQFLFEYFSETQRNKGNFPGRFSGRQFSNSRSEMNVSTLELGDSALYLCASSLRDVLTDTQYFGPGTRLTVL.

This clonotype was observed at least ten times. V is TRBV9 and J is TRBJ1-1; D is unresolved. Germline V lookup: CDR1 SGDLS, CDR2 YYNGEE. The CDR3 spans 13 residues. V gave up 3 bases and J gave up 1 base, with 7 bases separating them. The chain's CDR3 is CASSERANTEAFF. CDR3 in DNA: TGTGCCAGCAGCGAACGGGCGAACACTGAAGCTTTCTTT.

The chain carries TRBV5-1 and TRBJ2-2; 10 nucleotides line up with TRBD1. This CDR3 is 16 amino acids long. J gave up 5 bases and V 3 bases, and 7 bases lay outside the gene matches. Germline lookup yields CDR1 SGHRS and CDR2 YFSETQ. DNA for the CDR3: TGCGCCAGCAGCTCCCGGGACAGGGGTCCTACCGGGGAGCTGTTTTTT. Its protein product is CASSSRDRGPTGELFF.

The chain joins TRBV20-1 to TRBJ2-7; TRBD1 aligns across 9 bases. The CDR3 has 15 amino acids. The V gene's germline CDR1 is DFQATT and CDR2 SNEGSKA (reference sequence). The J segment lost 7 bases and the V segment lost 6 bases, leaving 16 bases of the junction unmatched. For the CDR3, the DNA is TGCAGTGCGGGTTCCCCCGGGACAGGGTTGGGGGAGCAGTACTTC. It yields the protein CSAGSPGTGLGEQYF.

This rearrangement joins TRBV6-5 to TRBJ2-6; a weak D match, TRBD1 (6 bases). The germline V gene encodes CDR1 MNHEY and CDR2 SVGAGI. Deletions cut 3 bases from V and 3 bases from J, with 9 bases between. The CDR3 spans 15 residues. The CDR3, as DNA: TGTGCCAGCAGTTATGAGGGGGTTGGGGCCAACGTCCTGACTTTC. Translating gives CASSYEGVGANVLTF.

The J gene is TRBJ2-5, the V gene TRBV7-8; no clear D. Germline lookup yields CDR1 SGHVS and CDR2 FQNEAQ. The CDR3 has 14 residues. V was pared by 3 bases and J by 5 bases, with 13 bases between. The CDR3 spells CASSLGVLTETQYF. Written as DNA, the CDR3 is TGTGCCAGCAGCTTGGGTGTGCTGACGGAGACCCAGTACTTC.

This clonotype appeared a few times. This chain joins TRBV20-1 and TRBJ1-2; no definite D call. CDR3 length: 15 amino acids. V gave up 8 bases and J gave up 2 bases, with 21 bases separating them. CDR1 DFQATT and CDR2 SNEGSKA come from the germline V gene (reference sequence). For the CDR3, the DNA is TGCAGTCCCGATCCCGCAGGAACTGGCAACTATGGCTACACCTTC. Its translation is CSPDPAGTGNYGYTF.